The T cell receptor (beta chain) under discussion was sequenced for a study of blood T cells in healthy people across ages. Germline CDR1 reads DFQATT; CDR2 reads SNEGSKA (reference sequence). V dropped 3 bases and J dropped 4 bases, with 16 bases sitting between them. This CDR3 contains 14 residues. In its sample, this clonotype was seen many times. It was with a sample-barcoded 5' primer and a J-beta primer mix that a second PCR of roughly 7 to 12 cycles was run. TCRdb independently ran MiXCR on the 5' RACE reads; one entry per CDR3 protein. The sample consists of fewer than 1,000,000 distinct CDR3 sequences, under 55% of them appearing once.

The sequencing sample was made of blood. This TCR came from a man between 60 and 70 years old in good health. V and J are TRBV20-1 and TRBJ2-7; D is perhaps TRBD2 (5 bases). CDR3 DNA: TGCAGTGCTAGTAATCCGGGGAACTCTTACGAGCAGTACTTC. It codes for CSASNPGNSYEQYF.